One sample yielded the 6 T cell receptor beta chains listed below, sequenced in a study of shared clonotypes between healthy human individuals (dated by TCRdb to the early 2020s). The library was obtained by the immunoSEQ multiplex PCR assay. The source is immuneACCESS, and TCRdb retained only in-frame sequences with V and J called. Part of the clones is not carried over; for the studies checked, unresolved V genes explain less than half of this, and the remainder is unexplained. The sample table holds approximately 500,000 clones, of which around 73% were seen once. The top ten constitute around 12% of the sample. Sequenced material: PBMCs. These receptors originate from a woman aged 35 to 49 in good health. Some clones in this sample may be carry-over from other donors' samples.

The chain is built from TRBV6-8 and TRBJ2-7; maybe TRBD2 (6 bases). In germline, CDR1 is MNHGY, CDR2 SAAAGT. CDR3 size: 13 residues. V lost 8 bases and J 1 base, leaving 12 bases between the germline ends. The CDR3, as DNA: TGTGCCAGCGGGCGGGAAGAATCCTACGAGCAGTACTTC. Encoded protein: CASGREESYEQYF.

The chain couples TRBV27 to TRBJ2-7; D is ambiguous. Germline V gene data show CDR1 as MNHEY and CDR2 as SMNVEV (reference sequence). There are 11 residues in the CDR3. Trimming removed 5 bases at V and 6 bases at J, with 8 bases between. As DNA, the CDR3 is TGTGCCAGCAGTGAAGTGACCGAGCAGTACTTC. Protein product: CASSEVTEQYF.

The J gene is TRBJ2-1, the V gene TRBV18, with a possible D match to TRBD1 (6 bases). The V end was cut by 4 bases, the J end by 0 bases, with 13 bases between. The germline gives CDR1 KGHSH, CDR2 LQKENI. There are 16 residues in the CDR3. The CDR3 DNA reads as TGTGCCAGCTCACATACAGGGTCGGTCTCCTACAATGAGCAGTTCTTC. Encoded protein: CASSHTGSVSYNEQFF.

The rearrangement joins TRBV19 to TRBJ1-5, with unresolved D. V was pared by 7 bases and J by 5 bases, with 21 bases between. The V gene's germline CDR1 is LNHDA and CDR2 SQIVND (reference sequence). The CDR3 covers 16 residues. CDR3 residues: CASKTRSFRGDQPQHF. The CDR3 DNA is TGTGCCAGTAAGACGAGAAGCTTCCGTGGCGATCAGCCCCAGCATTTT.

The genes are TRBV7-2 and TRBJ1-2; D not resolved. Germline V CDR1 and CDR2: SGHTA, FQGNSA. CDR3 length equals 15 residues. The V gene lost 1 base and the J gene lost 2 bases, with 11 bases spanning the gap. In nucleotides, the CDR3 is TGTGCCAGCAGCTTAGTCGGAGGTTGGAACTATGGCTACACCTTC. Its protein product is CASSLVGGWNYGYTF.

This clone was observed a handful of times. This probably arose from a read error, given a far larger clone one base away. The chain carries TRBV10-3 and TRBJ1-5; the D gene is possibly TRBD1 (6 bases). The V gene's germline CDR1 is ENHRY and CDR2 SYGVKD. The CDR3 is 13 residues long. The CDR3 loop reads CVISRDNNQPQHF. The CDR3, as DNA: TGTGTCATCAGCCGGGACAACAATCAGCCCCAGCATTTT.